Below are 21 T cell receptor beta chains sequenced from a single sample in a study of T cells expressing NK-cell markers. Following a re-call of the 5' RACE reads, TCRdb has one entry per CDR3 protein and lacks DNA. The sample table sets out around 14,000 distinct CDR3 sequences. Input material: blood T cells: a sorted CD56 or NKG2C T cell subset, CD4+ or CD8+ T cells, or bulk PBMC T cells (not recorded which). Receptors were obtained from a man aged 18-69 years in good health.

The J gene is TRBJ1-1, the V gene TRBV20-1. Germline CDR1 reads DFQATT; CDR2 reads SNEGSKA (reference sequence). This CDR3 comprises 15 residues. This CDR3 reads CSARVRRAYGTEAFF.

The chain carries TRBV5-5 and TRBJ1-1; TCRdb's D call, TRBD1, is unchecked because there is no DNA. Germline CDR1 reads SGHKS; CDR2 reads YYEKEE (reference sequence). The CDR3 runs to 14 residues. This CDR3 reads CASSSFTGDPEAFF.

The chain links TRBV20-1 to TRBJ2-3. CDR3 length: 14 residues. In germline, CDR1 is DFQATT, CDR2 SNEGSKA (reference sequence). CDR3 residues: CSASVGQSTDTQYF.

V gene TRBV12-3 or TRBV12-4 combines with J gene TRBJ2-5; the TCRdb D gene call, TRBD1, has no DNA to confirm it. CDR3 length: 13 residues. CDR3 sequence reads: CASSFRTGETQYF.

The chain combines TRBV15 with TRBJ2-4; TCRdb returns TRBD2, unconfirmable since there is no DNA. Germline loops: CDR1 LNHNV, CDR2 YYDKDF (reference sequence). The CDR3 has 21 amino acids. The chain's CDR3 is CATSRENRGVAGKVAKNIQYF.

The genes are TRBV27 and TRBJ2-1; TCRdb selects TRBD2, and the lack of DNA leaves this call unchecked. Looked up from germline, CDR1 is MNHEY and CDR2 is SMNVEV (reference sequence). The CDR3 totals 14 residues. The CDR3 loop is CASSFYGRANEQFF.

The CDR3: CASSRTVLNYGYTF. This chain uses TRBV3-1 with TRBJ1-2. The CDR3 is made up of 14 amino acids. Germline assignment: CDR1 LGHDT and CDR2 YNNKEL (reference sequence).

The J gene is TRBJ2-7, the V gene TRBV2; the TCRdb call, TRBD1, lacks DNA for checking. CDR1 and CDR2 from the germline V gene are SNHLY and FYNNEI. The CDR3 runs to 15 residues. The CDR3 sequence: CASSEDRPSTYEQYF.

The V gene is TRBV6-1, the J gene TRBJ1-5. The CDR3 is 14 amino acids. Germline values: CDR1 MNHNS, CDR2 SASEGT. CDR3 loop: CASRERETHQPQHF.

This sequence joins TRBV12-3 or TRBV12-4 and TRBJ1-1; TCRdb's D gene call, TRBD1, goes unchecked for lack of DNA. The CDR3 covers 15 residues. CDR3 region: CASSLTPGGNAEAFF.

The CDR3 reads CASRTPTGSYEQYF. The gene calls are TRBV6-2 or TRBV6-3 and TRBJ2-7; as DNA is missing, the TRBD1 call by TCRdb cannot be tested. This CDR3 has 14 residues. Germline values: CDR1 MNHEY, CDR2 SVGEGT.

This chain uses TRBV7-9 with TRBJ1-2; TCRdb designates TRBD1, a call that cannot be tested without DNA. The CDR3 spans 16 residues. CDR1 SEHNR and CDR2 FQNEAQ come from the germline V gene (reference sequence). The CDR3 spells CASSSRRDGWARGYTF.

The rearrangement joins TRBV4-2 to TRBJ2-1. Germline V gives CDR1 LGHNA, CDR2 YNFKEQ. CDR3 length equals 15 residues. The CDR3 loop reads CASSQVRGSYNEQFF.

This rearrangement joins TRBV6-5 to TRBJ2-2; TCRdb's D call, TRBD1, is unchecked because there is no DNA. In germline, CDR1 is MNHEY, CDR2 SVGAGI. The CDR3 contains 18 residues. The chain's CDR3 is CASSYPAAGTGTDGELFF.

The gene calls are TRBV12-3 or TRBV12-4 and TRBJ2-3; TCRdb outputs TRBD2, but without DNA this stays unchecked. The CDR3 is 16 residues long. This CDR3 is CASSLASGTLTDTQYF.

This sequence joins TRBV11-2 and TRBJ1-5. The CDR3 loop spans 13 amino acids. Germline V gene data show CDR1 as SGHAT and CDR2 as FQNNGV. The CDR3 reads CASSRMTGQPQHF.

The chain employs TRBV10-3 and TRBJ1-4. The CDR3 totals 12 residues. The V gene's germline CDR1 is ENHRY and CDR2 SYGVKD. The CDR3 spells CASGPHYEKLFF.

The chain links TRBV7-8 to TRBJ2-7; there is no DNA to check the TCRdb D call of TRBD2. Germline values: CDR1 SGHVS, CDR2 FQNEAQ. This CDR3 is 12 amino acids long. CDR3 loop: CASRDYGYEQYF.

The rearrangement links TRBV20-1 to TRBJ2-1. The germline gives CDR1 DFQATT, CDR2 SNEGSKA (reference sequence). The CDR3 extends over 16 amino acids. CDR3 protein: CSASISRGRSYNEQFF.

The chain couples TRBV3-1 to TRBJ2-2. CDR3 length: 14 amino acids. From germline, CDR1 is LGHDT and CDR2 YNNKEL (reference sequence). CDR3 sequence reads: CASSQTGNTGELFF.

The chain combines TRBV6-5 with TRBJ2-7; the D call from TCRdb, TRBD1, cannot be confirmed without DNA. Germline CDR1 is MNHEY and CDR2 is SVGAGI. CDR3 length: 14 residues. The CDR3: CASSWAGQGYEQYF.